These 30 T cell receptor beta chains came from one sample sequenced in a study of identifying expanded T cells in peripheral blood. Produced via immunoSEQ multiplex PCR; TCRdb's table is partial and in-frame only. The sample lists approximately 92,000 clones, more than 75% occurring once. The material sequenced was blood. These receptors all come from a person aged 18-70 years in good health.

The chain couples TRBV5-1 to TRBJ1-2; D unresolved. Germline CDR1 is SGHRS and CDR2 is YFSETQ. V lost 7 bases to trimming and J lost 2 bases, with 15 bases between them. The CDR3 covers 14 residues. CDR3 sequence reads: CASRGVNWNYGYTF. CDR3 nucleotide sequence: TGCGCCAGCCGTGGGGTAAACTGGAACTATGGCTACACCTTC.

The chain employs TRBV7-9 and TRBJ2-1, with no clear D. Germline loops: CDR1 SEHNR, CDR2 FQNEAQ (reference sequence). V dropped 1 base and J dropped 1 base, with 11 bases sitting between them. CDR3 length equals 16 residues. CDR3 region: CASSLGPPRSYNEQFF. Written as DNA, the CDR3 is TGTGCCAGCAGCTTAGGTCCGCCCCGTTCCTACAATGAGCAGTTCTTC.

The chain recombines TRBV4-1 with TRBJ1-2; no clear D gene. V lost 0 bases and J lost 4, with 9 bases in between. Per the germline V gene, CDR1 is MGHRA and CDR2 is YSYEKL. The CDR3 runs 14 residues. CDR3 residues: CASSQEPGPYGYTF. The CDR3 DNA reads TGCGCCAGCAGCCAAGAACCCGGACCCTATGGCTACACCTTC.

The rearrangement uses TRBV18 and TRBJ2-2, with TRBD1 matching over 11 bases. CDR3 length: 15 amino acids. With V trimmed by 4 bases and J by 6 bases, 4 bases remained unmatched. Germline CDR1 KGHSH, CDR2 LQKENI. The CDR3 sequence is CASSQRTGGAGELFF. The CDR3 DNA reads TGTGCCAGCTCACAACGGACAGGGGGCGCCGGGGAGCTGTTTTTT.

The genes are TRBV11-2 and TRBJ1-1, with D possibly TRBD1 on 5 matching bases. Looked up from germline, CDR1 is SGHAT and CDR2 is FQNNGV. The V gene lost 3 bases and the J gene lost 5 bases, with 16 bases spanning the gap. The CDR3 has 15 residues. CDR3 residues: CASSLGLGTRTEAFF. Written as DNA, the CDR3 is TGTGCCAGCAGCTTGGGGCTGGGGACCAGAACTGAAGCTTTCTTT.

V gene TRBV7-9 combines with J gene TRBJ2-7, with no clear D. Germline V CDR1 and CDR2: SEHNR, FQNEAQ (reference sequence). The CDR3 spans 15 residues. V gave up 1 base and J gave up 5 bases, with 15 bases separating them. The CDR3 region is CASSLGAGSSHEQYF. The CDR3 nucleotides read TGTGCCAGCAGCTTAGGTGCTGGCTCCTCTCACGAGCAGTACTTC. Based on the CDR3 plus reference TRBV7-9 and TRBJ2-7, the full variable domain is DTGVSQNPRHKITKRGQNVTFRCDPISEHNRLYWYRQTLGQGPEFLTYFQNEAQLEKSRLLSDRFSAERPKGSFSTLEIQRTEQGDSAMYLCASSLGAGSSHEQYFGPGTRLTVT.

The chain couples TRBV19 to TRBJ1-1, with TRBD1 identical over 8 bases. CDR3 length: 13 amino acids. CDR1 and CDR2 (germline): LNHDA, SQIVND (reference sequence). Losses at the gene ends were 4 bases for V and 2 bases for J; bases not matched to a gene: 0. The CDR3 reads CASSTGGNTEAFF. DNA for the CDR3: TGTGCCAGTAGTACAGGGGGCAACACTGAAGCTTTCTTT. The complete variable domain, with remaining parts taken from reference TRBV19 and TRBJ1-1, reads DGGITQSPKYLFRKEGQNVTLSCEQNLNHDAMYWYRQDPGQGLRLIYYSQIVNDFQKGDIAEGYSVSREKKESFPLTVTSAQKNPTAFYLCASSTGGNTEAFFGQGTRLTVV.

The chain carries TRBV30 and TRBJ2-5, with D possibly being TRBD1 or TRBD2 (5 bases each). This CDR3 is 12 amino acids long. Trimming took off 3 bases at V and 11 bases at J, with 16 bases between the two ends. The germline V gene has CDR1 GTSNPN and CDR2 SVGIG (reference sequence). CDR3 nucleotide sequence: TGTGCCTGGAGGGGGCCCTCGTGGGAGCAGTACTTC. It specifies CAWRGPSWEQYF.

The chain carries TRBV11-2 and TRBJ2-7; maybe TRBD1 (6 bases). Germline CDR1 reads SGHAT; CDR2 reads FQNNGV. The V end lost 5 bases, the J end lost 3 bases, and 26 bases lay between the germline ends. This CDR3 is built from 18 residues. The CDR3, as DNA: TGTGCCAGCAGCCTACGCGAGCGGTTCCTGGACAGAAACTACGAGCAGTACTTC. This gives the protein CASSLRERFLDRNYEQYF.

Notes on this clone: One end of the junction varies from germline; a read error may be responsible. This chain connects TRBV7-2 to TRBJ1-2; 12 bases fit TRBD1. Germline loops: CDR1 SGHTA, CDR2 FQGNSA. The CDR3 loop spans 16 amino acids. The CDR3 DNA reads TGCGCCAGCAGCGGCGGGACAGGGGGCAACGACTATGGCTACACCTTC. Its protein product is CASSGGTGGNDYGYTF.

The chain's CDR3 is CASSIGPMQYF. CDR3 DNA: TGTGCCAGCAGCATTGGACCGATGCAGTACTTC. The genes are TRBV6-1 and TRBJ2-7; D is uncertain. The CDR3 loop spans 11 amino acids. Germline CDR1 is MNHNS and CDR2 is SASEGT. Between the trimmed V and J ends, which lost 6 bases and 9 bases, there was a span of 12 bases.

This chain uses TRBV29-1 with TRBJ2-6, with a tentative D call TRBD1 (5 bases). Trimming removed 6 bases at V and 0 bases at J, with 15 bases between. The length of the CDR3 is 16 residues. The germline V gene has CDR1 SQVTM and CDR2 ANQGSEA. The CDR3 protein is CSVQTDIHSGANVLTF. CDR3 nucleotide sequence: TGCAGCGTCCAGACAGATATCCACTCTGGGGCCAACGTCCTGACTTTC.

The chain has TRBV30 and TRBJ1-1; D remains unclear. The V gene lost 4 bases and the J gene lost 8 bases, with 14 bases spanning the gap. The CDR3 length is 12 residues. Germline-derived CDR1 and CDR2 are GTSNPN and SVGIG (reference sequence). The CDR3 DNA reads TGTGCCTGGACGCGGCAGGTCGAAGAAGCTTTCTTT. Translated: CAWTRQVEEAFF.

The chain joins TRBV30 to TRBJ1-6; unclear D gene. From germline, CDR1 is GTSNPN and CDR2 SVGIG (reference sequence). There are 14 residues in the CDR3. V lost 1 base and J lost 7, with 11 bases in between. The CDR3 here is CAWSATRRNSPLHF. The CDR3 region has the DNA TGTGCCTGGAGTGCTACACGAAGGAATTCACCCCTCCACTTT.

This chain links TRBV2 with TRBJ2-7; D is unresolved. Germline CDR1 and CDR2: SNHLY and FYNNEI. The CDR3 spans 12 residues. Between the trimmed V and J ends, which lost 3 bases and 3 bases, there was a span of 6 bases. CDR3 nucleotides: TGTGCCAGCAGTGAGGTACACTACGAGCAGTACTTC. Encoded protein: CASSEVHYEQYF.

This sequence joins TRBV27 and TRBJ1-1; tentatively, D is TRBD1 (5 bases). Trimming cost V 3 bases and J 5 bases, with 10 bases left between them. There are 13 residues in the CDR3. Germline assignment: CDR1 MNHEY and CDR2 SMNVEV (reference sequence). CDR3 nucleotides: TGTGCCAGCAGTTTGGGGGGATGGACTGAAGCTTTCTTT. Translation gives CASSLGGWTEAFF.

This clone was observed a single time. The J gene is TRBJ1-2, the V gene TRBV6-5; possibly TRBD1 for D (5 bases). V shed 0 bases and J shed 7 bases, with 12 bases lying between them. The CDR3 extends over 14 amino acids. Germline CDR1 is MNHEY and CDR2 is SVGAGI. In DNA form, the CDR3 reads TGTGCCAGCAGTTACTCGATTTTCGGGGCTGGCTACACCTTC. Protein sequence: CASSYSIFGAGYTF.

The chain links TRBV7-2 to TRBJ1-2; D unclear. Looked up from germline, CDR1 is SGHTA and CDR2 is FQGNSA. Trimming removed 1 base at V and 4 bases at J, with 13 bases between. This CDR3 region has 15 residues. CDR3 protein: CASSLVRVNGYGYTF. The CDR3 bases are TGTGCCAGCAGCTTAGTTCGAGTAAACGGCTATGGCTACACCTTC.

The V call is TRBV27, the J call TRBJ2-4; possible D gene TRBD2, 6 bases. The ends were cut back, 3 bases at V and 6 bases at J, with 12 bases in the middle. The CDR3 has 14 amino acids. Germline V lookup: CDR1 MNHEY, CDR2 SMNVEV (reference sequence). The CDR3, as DNA: TGTGCCAGCAGTTTGCGGGGAAGTCTAAACATTCAGTACTTC. Amino acid sequence: CASSLRGSLNIQYF.

The rearrangement links TRBV30 to TRBJ2-7; the D gene could be TRBD1 or TRBD2 (5 bases each). This CDR3 region has 14 residues. Germline V gives CDR1 GTSNPN, CDR2 SVGIG (reference sequence). V shed 5 bases and J shed 1 base, with 15 bases lying between them. CDR3 bases: TGTGCCTGGGCCGGGACCCCAGGATCCTACGAGCAGTACTTC. It is translated as CAWAGTPGSYEQYF.

This chain links TRBV7-3 with TRBJ2-3; D ambiguous. V lost 5 bases and J 3 bases, leaving 6 bases between the germline ends. The CDR3 is 12 residues long. Germline CDR1 and CDR2: SGHTA and FQGTGA. The DNA of the CDR3 is TGTGCCAGCAGCCCGAATACAGATACGCAGTATTTT. This sequence encodes CASSPNTDTQYF.

The V and J genes are TRBV30 and TRBJ1-2; D perhaps matches TRBD1 (6 bases). Germline CDR1 and CDR2: GTSNPN and SVGIG (reference sequence). V was pared by 3 bases and J by 1 base, with 18 bases between. The CDR3 runs 16 residues. The CDR3 coding sequence is TGTGCCTGGAGCCCATCTTACAGGGTTCTTAACTATGGCTACACCTTC. Protein sequence: CAWSPSYRVLNYGYTF.

The gene calls are TRBV27 and TRBJ1-2; no clear D. V was clipped by 2 bases and J by 8 bases, with 9 bases between them. CDR1 and CDR2 (germline): MNHEY, SMNVEV (reference sequence). The CDR3 has 12 amino acids. CDR3 DNA sequence: TGTGCCAGCAGTTTAGGCGGTCGAGGCTACACCTTC. Encoded protein: CASSLGGRGYTF.

This clone was observed a handful of times. V gene TRBV7-8 combines with J gene TRBJ1-6; possibly TRBD1 for D (6 bases). Germline V gene lookup returns CDR1 SGHVS and CDR2 FQNEAQ. The germline V and J ends were trimmed by 0 bases and 10 bases, with 10 bases remaining between them. The CDR3 sequence is 14 residues long. The CDR3 DNA is TGTGCCAGCAGCTTAGCGGGGGGCAGATCACCCCTCCACTTT. Translating gives CASSLAGGRSPLHF.

The chain has TRBV9 and TRBJ1-2; D is perhaps TRBD1 (6 bases). Germline V gene data show CDR1 as SGDLS and CDR2 as YYNGEE. V was trimmed by 0 bases and J by 3 bases, leaving 12 bases between them. This CDR3 contains 15 residues. This CDR3 is CASSVGRTAHYGYTF. CDR3 in DNA: TGTGCCAGCAGCGTAGGAAGGACAGCCCACTATGGCTACACCTTC.

This chain joins TRBV5-6 and TRBJ2-2, with 8 nucleotides matching TRBD1. The CDR3 runs 15 residues. V lost 1 base, J lost 4 bases, and 3 bases stayed unmatched. Germline V gene data show CDR1 as SGHDT and CDR2 as YYEEEE. DNA of the CDR3: TGTGCCAGCAGCTTGCAGGGGGCTAGCACCGGGGAGCTGTTTTTT. Amino acid sequence: CASSLQGASTGELFF.

The genes are TRBV5-1 and TRBJ2-3; 15 nucleotides agree with TRBD2. Germline trimming cut 4 bases from V and 4 bases from J; bases unmatched to any gene: 13. Germline V gene sequence: CDR1 SGHRS, CDR2 YFSETQ. The length of the CDR3 is 19 residues. The CDR3 loop is CASSPRLGLAGGQADTQYF. Written as DNA, the CDR3 is TGCGCCAGCAGCCCGAGGCTTGGACTAGCGGGGGGGCAGGCAGATACGCAGTATTTT.

The CDR3 region has the DNA TGTGCTAGTGGTTTGTATAGTGGGAACGGGGAGGCTTTCTTT. Translating gives CASGLYSGNGEAFF. J is TRBJ1-1 and V is TRBV12-5; D remains unclear. The CDR3 spans 14 residues. V lost 2 bases and J 11 bases, leaving 18 bases between the germline ends. Germline lookup yields CDR1 LGHNT and CDR2 FRNRAP.

This chain uses TRBV18 with TRBJ2-6, with D perhaps TRBD2 (5 bases). Germline-derived CDR1 and CDR2 are KGHSH and LQKENI. With 3 bases removed from V and 3 bases from J, the gap between germline ends came to 9 bases. The CDR3 loop spans 15 amino acids. The CDR3 coding sequence is TGTGCCAGCTCACCCCCACGGGATGGGGCCAACGTCCTGACTTTC. This encodes CASSPPRDGANVLTF.

This clone appeared once. This sequence joins TRBV6-5 and TRBJ2-1, with 7 positions matching TRBD2. This CDR3 comprises 13 residues. Germline trimming cut 6 bases from V and 5 bases from J; bases unmatched to any gene: 4. The germline gives CDR1 MNHEY, CDR2 SVGAGI. In DNA form, the CDR3 reads TGTGCCAGCAGATCCGGGACTAACAATGAGCAGTTCTTC. Translated, it gives CASRSGTNNEQFF.